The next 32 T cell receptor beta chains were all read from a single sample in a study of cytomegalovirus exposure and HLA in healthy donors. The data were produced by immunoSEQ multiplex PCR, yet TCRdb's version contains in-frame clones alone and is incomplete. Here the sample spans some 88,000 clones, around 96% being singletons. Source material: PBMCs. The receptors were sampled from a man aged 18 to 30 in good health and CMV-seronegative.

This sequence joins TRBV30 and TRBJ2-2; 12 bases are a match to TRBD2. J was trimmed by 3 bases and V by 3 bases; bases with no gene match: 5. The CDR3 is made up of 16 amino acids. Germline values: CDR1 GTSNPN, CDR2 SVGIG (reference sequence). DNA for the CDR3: TGTGCCTGGAGAGCTAGCGGGAGGGTTTACACCGGGGAGCTGTTTTTT. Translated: CAWRASGRVYTGELFF.

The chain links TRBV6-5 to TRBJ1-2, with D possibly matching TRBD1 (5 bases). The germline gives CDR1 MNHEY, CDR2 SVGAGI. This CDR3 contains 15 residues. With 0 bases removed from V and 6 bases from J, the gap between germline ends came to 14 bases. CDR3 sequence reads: CASSYSTAGRNGYTF. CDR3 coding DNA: TGTGCCAGCAGTTACTCGACCGCAGGGAGGAATGGCTACACCTTC.

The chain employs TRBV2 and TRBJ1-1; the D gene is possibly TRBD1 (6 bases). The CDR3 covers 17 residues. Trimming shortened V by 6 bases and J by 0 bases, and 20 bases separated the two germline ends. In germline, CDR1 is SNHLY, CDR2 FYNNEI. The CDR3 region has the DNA TGTGCCAGCAGAATGCCCCCGCGGGGGCTCATGAACACTGAAGCTTTCTTT. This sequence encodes CASRMPPRGLMNTEAFF.

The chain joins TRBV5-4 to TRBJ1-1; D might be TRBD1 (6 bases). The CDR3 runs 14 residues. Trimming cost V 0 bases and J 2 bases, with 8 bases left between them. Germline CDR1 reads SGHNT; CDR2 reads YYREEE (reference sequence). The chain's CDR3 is CASSLVGANTEAFF. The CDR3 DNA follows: TGTGCCAGCAGCTTGGTGGGGGCCAACACTGAAGCTTTCTTT.

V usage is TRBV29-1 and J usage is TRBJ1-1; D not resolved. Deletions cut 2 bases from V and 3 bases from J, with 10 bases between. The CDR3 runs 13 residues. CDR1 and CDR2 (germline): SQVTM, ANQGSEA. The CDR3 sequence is CSVERTADTEAFF. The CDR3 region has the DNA TGCAGCGTTGAACGCACCGCAGACACTGAAGCTTTCTTT.

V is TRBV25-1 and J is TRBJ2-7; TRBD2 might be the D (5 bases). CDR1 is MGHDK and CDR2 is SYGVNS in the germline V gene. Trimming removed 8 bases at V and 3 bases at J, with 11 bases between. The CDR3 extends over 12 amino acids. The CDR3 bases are TGTGCCAGCGATCAGCGGTACTACGAGCAGTACTTC. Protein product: CASDQRYYEQYF.

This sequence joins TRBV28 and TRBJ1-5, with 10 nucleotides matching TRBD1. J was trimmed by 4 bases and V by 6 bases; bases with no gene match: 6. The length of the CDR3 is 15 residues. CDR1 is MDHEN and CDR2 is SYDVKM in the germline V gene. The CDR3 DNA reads TGTGCCAGCAGACGGGACAGGGGAGGGAATCAGCCCCAGCATTTT. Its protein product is CASRRDRGGNQPQHF.

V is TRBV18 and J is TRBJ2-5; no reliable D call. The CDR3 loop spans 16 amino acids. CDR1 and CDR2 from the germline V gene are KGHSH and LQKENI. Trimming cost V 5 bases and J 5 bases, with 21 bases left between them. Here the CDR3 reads CASSYYMRGTGETQYF. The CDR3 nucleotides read TGTGCCAGCTCATACTATATGCGAGGTACTGGCGAGACCCAGTACTTC.

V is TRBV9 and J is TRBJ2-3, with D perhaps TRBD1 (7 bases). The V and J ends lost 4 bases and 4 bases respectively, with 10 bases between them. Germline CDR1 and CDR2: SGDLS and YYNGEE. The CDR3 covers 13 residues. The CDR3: CASSSGGPDTQYF. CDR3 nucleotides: TGTGCCAGCAGCTCAGGGGGGCCAGATACGCAGTATTTT. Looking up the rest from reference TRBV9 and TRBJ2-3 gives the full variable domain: DSGVTQTPKHLITATGQRVTLRCSPRSGDLSVYWYQQSLDQGLQFLIQYYNGEERAKGNILERFSAQQFPDLHSELNLSSLELGDSALYFCASSSGGPDTQYFGPGTRLTVL.

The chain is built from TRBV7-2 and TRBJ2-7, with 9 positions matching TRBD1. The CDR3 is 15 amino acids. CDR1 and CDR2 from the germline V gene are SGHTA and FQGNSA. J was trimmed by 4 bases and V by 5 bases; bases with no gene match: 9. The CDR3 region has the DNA TGTGCCAGCAGCCTCGGGACAGGGATAGGATACGAGCAGTACGTC. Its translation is CASSLGTGIGYEQYV.

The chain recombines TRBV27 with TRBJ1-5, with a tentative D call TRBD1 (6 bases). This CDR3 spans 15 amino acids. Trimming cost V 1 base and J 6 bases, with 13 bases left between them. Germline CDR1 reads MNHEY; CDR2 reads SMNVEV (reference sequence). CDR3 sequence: CASSLFSGTPQPQHF. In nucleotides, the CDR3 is TGTGCCAGCAGTTTATTTAGTGGGACACCTCAGCCCCAGCATTTT.

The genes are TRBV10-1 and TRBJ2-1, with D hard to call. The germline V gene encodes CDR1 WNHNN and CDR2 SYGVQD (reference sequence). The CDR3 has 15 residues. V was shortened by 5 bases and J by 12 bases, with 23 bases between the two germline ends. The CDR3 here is CASSFQLGPSMGQFF. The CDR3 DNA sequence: TGCGCCAGCAGTTTTCAACTTGGGCCCTCCATGGGGCAGTTCTTC.

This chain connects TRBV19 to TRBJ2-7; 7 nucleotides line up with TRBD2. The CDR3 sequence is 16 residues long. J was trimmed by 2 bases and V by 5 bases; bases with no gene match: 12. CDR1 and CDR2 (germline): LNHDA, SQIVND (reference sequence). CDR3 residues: CASSPVGAGPPYEQYF. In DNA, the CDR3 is TGTGCCAGTAGTCCAGTTGGAGCGGGACCACCCTACGAGCAGTACTTC.

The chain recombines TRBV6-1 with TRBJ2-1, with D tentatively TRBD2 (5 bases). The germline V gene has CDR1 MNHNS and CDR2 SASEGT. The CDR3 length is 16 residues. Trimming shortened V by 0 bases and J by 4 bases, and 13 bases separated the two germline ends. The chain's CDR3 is CASSEALGVGYNEQFF. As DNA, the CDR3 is TGTGCCAGCAGTGAAGCACTAGGCGTGGGGTACAATGAGCAGTTCTTC.

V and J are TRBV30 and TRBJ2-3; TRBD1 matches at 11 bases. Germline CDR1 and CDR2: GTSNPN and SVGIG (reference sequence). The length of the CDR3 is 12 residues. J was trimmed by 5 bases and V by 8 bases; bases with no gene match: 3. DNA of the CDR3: TGTGCCCTGGGACAGGGGGTAGATACGCAGTATTTT. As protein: CALGQGVDTQYF.

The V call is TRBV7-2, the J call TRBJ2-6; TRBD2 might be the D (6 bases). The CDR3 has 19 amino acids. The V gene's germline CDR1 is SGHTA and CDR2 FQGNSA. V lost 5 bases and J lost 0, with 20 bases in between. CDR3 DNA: TGTGCCAGCAGCCCAGCCCCGGGGGTAATAAGCTCTGGGGCCAACGTCCTGACTTTC. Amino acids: CASSPAPGVISSGANVLTF.

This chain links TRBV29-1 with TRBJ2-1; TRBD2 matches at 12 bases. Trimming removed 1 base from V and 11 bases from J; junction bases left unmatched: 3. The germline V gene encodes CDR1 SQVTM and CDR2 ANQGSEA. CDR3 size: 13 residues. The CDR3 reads CSVEGLAGVQQFF. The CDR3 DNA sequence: TGCAGCGTTGAAGGACTAGCGGGGGTTCAGCAGTTCTTC.

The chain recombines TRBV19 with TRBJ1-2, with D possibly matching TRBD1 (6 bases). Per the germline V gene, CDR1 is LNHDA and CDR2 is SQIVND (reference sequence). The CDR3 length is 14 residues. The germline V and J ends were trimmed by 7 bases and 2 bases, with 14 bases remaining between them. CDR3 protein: CASTIQGGNYGYTF. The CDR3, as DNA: TGTGCCAGTACCATACAGGGAGGGAACTATGGCTACACCTTC.

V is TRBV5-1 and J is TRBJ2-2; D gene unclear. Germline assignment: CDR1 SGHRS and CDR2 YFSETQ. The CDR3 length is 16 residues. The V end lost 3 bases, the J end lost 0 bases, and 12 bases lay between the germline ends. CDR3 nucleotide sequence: TGCGCCAGCAGCTCACGAGCGTTGTCGAACACCGGGGAGCTGTTTTTT. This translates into CASSSRALSNTGELFF.

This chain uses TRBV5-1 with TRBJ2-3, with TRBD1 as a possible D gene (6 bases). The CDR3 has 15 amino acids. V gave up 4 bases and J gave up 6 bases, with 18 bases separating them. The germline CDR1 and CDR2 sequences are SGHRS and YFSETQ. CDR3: CASSINRARGDTQYF. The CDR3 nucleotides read TGCGCCAGCAGCATCAACCGGGCCAGGGGTGATACGCAGTATTTT.

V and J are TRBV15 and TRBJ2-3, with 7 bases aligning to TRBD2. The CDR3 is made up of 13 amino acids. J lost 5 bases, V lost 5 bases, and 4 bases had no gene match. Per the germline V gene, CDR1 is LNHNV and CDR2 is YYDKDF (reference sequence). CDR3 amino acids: CATSPQRGDTQYF. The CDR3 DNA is TGTGCCACCAGCCCTCAGCGGGGAGATACGCAGTATTTT. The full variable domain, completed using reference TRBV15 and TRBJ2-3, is DAMVIQNPRYQVTQFGKPVTLSCSQTLNHNVMYWYQQKSSQAPKLLFHYYDKDFNNEADTPDNFQSRRPNTSFCFLDIRSPGLGDTAMYLCATSPQRGDTQYFGPGTRLTVL.

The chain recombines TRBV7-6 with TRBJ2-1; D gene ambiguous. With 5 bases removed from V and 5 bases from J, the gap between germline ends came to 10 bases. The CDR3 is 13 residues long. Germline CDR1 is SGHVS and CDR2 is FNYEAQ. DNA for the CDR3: TGTGCCAGCAGCATCTCACTGAACAATGAGCAGTTCTTC. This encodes CASSISLNNEQFF.

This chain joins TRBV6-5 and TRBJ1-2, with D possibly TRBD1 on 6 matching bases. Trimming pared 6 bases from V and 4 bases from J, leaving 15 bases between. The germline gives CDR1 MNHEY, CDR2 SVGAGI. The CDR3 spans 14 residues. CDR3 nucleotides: TGTGCCAGCAGGCCTACAGGGTTCGGCTATGGCTACACCTTC. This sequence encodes CASRPTGFGYGYTF.

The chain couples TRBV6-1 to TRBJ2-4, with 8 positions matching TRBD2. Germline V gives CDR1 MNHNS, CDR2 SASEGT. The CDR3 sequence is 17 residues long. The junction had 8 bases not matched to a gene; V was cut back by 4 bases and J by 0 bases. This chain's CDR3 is CASSAPTSGVAKNIQYF. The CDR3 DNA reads TGTGCCAGCAGTGCCCCTACTAGCGGAGTAGCCAAAAACATTCAGTACTTC.

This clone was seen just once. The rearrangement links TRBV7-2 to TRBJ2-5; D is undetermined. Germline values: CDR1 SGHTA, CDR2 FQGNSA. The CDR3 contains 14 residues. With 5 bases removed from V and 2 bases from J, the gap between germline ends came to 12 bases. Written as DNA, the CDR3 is TGTGCCAGCAGCCGACGGGTAAGTCAAGAGACCCAGTACTTC. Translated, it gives CASSRRVSQETQYF.

As DNA, the CDR3 is TGCAGTGCTCCCCTAGATACGCAGTATTTT. Translated, it gives CSAPLDTQYF. V is TRBV20-1 and J is TRBJ2-3; D ambiguous. The CDR3 has 10 amino acids. Trimming shortened V by 5 bases and J by 5 bases, and 5 bases separated the two germline ends. From germline, CDR1 is DFQATT and CDR2 SNEGSKA (reference sequence).

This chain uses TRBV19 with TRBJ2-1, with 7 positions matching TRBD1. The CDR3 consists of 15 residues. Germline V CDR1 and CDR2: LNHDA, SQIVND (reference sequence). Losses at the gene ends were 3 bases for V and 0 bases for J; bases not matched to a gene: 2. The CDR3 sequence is CASSMGQNSYNEQFF. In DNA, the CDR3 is TGTGCCAGTAGTATGGGACAGAACTCCTACAATGAGCAGTTCTTC.

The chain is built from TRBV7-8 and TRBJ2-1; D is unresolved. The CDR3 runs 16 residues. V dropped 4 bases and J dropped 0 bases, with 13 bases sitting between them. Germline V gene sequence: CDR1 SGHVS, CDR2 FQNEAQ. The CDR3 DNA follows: TGTGCCAGCAGCTCCCCCACTACCAGCTCCTACAATGAGCAGTTCTTC. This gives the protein CASSSPTTSSYNEQFF. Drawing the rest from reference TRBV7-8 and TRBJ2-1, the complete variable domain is GAGVSQSPRYKVAKRGQDVALRCDPISGHVSLFWYQQALGQGPEFLTYFQNEAQLDKSGLPSDRFFAERPEGSVSTLKIQRTQQEDSAVYLCASSSPTTSSYNEQFFGPGTRLTVL.

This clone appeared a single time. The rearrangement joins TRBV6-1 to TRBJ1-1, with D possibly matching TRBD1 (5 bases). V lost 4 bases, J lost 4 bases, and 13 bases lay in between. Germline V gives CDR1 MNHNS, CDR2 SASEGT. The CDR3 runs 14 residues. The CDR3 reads CASSVGRAATEAFF. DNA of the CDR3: TGTGCCAGCAGTGTGGGCAGGGCGGCCACTGAAGCTTTCTTT.

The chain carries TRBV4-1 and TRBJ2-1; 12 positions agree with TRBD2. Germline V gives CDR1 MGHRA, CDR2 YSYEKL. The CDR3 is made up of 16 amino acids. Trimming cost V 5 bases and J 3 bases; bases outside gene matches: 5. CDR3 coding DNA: TGCGCCAGCAGCACGGGACTAGCGGGTGACTACAATGAGCAGTTCTTC. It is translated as CASSTGLAGDYNEQFF.

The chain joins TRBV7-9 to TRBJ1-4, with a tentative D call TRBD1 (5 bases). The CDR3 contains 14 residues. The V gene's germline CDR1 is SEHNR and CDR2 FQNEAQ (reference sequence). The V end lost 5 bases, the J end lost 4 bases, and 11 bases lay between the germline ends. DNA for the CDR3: TGTGCCAGCAGCCGACGGGGACTTAATGAAAAACTGTTTTTT. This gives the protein CASSRRGLNEKLFF.

The CDR3 here is CASSRTSGEYEQYF. In DNA, the CDR3 is TGTGCCAGCAGCCGGACTAGCGGGGAGTACGAGCAGTACTTC. The V and J genes are TRBV7-9 and TRBJ2-7; TRBD2 aligns across 12 bases. The ends lost 5 bases at V and 4 bases at J; junction bases unmatched: 3. The CDR3 runs to 14 residues. Germline V CDR1 and CDR2: SEHNR, FQNEAQ (reference sequence).